This record concerns one TCR beta chain sequence. The data originate from a study of tumor-infiltrating lymphocytes in localized non-small cell lung cancer. Study in general: Several tumor histologies, both smoking statuses, and some post-neoadjuvant chemotherapy samples were included. Each patient gave resected tumor and non-adjacent uninvolved lung tissue.

The table came from immunoSEQ multiplex PCR; TCRdb's copy has only in-frame clones and leaves some out. The table lists more than 10,000 clones, roughly 64% of them singletons. Specimen: lung tumor tissue. The receptor comes from a human donor with non-small cell lung cancer.

The CDR3: CASSLEGPPGAYEQYF. The CDR3 DNA is TGTGCCAGCAGCTTAGAGGGCCCCCCGGGGGCCTACGAGCAGTACTTC. V usage is TRBV13 and J usage is TRBJ2-7, with a tentative D call TRBD2 (6 bases). Trimming left V 1 base short and J 2 bases short, with 15 bases between. The CDR3 covers 16 residues. In germline, CDR1 is PRHDT, CDR2 FYEKMQ (reference sequence).